This TCR beta chain is drawn from a study of T cell responses to AZD1222 COVID-19 vaccine. General study points: Spike-specific TCR repertoires showed rising breadth and depth after two AZD1222 doses. Only six AZD1222 recipients tested seropositive at baseline.

With respect to this clone: Its target is unknown.

The CDR3 runs to 17 residues. Germline V gene data show CDR1 as LGHNA and CDR2 as YSLEER. V lost 3 bases and J 2 bases, leaving 19 bases between the germline ends. Sequencing used immunoSEQ multiplex PCR; TCRdb keeps in-frame clones, though not all of them. The sample has under 80,000 clones; 80% to 90% are singletons. The material was peripheral blood, obtained on day 0 of AZD1222 vaccination. This chain connects TRBV4-3 to TRBJ1-2; D remains ambiguous. This TCR came from an adult in good health. The CDR3 nucleotides read TGCGCCAGCAGCCACCGACAAGGAGCAAATCCGAACTATGGCTACACCTTC. It encodes CASSHRQGANPNYGYTF.